This is a list of T cell receptor beta chains from one sample in a study of OX40 agonist ivuxolimab in advanced cancers. Here immunoSEQ multiplex PCR was the method, and the copy in TCRdb shows in-frame clones only, minus some. The sample consists of 150,000 to 170,000 clones, approximately 94% of them appearing once. The sample in question was CD4+ or CD8+ T cells sorted from blood, obtained in a trial of the OX40 agonist ivuxolimab. These receptors all come from an adult with an advanced solid tumor such as melanoma, head and neck, liver or kidney cancer. The CDR3 runs from the conserved cysteine through the conserved F or W. D genes are given only for firm matches. Some rows mark clone size as missing; the rest say once, few, many or name a class of expanded clone.

d_call,v_call,clone_size,j_call,cdr3_nt,cdr3_aa
TRBD2,TRBV11-3,once,TRBJ2-3,TGTGCCAGCAGACTGGGACTAGCGGGAGGGGGCACAGATACGCAGTATTTT,CASRLGLAGGGTDTQYF
-,TRBV7-9,-,TRBJ1-4,TGTGCCAGCAGTACTCAGGGATCTAATGAAAAACTGTTTTTT,CASSTQGSNEKLFF
-,TRBV18,-,TRBJ2-5,TGTGCCAGCTCAAGATCGACACCCCGCCAAGAGACCCAGTACTTC,CASSRSTPRQETQYF
TRBD2,TRBV11-3,once,TRBJ2-7,TGTGCCAGCAGCTTAGGCGGGGGGCTCGAGCAGTACTTC,CASSLGGGLEQYF
-,TRBV7-9,once,TRBJ1-3,TGTGCCAGCAGCTTAGCGCCCCGACGGAGGCCCTCTGGAAACACCATATATTTT,CASSLAPRRRPSGNTIYF
TRBD1,TRBV7-7,-,TRBJ2-3,TGTGCTAGCAGCTTACGGGACAGTGAAGCTACGCAGTATTTT,CASSLRDSEATQYF
TRBD1,TRBV27,-,TRBJ2-1,TGTGCCAGCAGTTCACGGGGACAGACCTACAATGAGCAGTTCTTC,CASSSRGQTYNEQFF
-,TRBV19,-,TRBJ1-4,TGTGCCAGTAGTATCACAGGGGAAAAACTGTTTTTT,CASSITGEKLFF
-,TRBV7-2,-,TRBJ1-1,TGTGCCAGCAGCCTTACAGGGAAAGCTGAAGCTTTCTTT,CASSLTGKAEAFF
-,TRBV30,-,TRBJ1-1,TGTGCCTGGAGTGTAGGCTTGCGGAACACTGAAGCTTTCTTT,CAWSVGLRNTEAFF
TRBD1,TRBV6-5,once,TRBJ2-5,TGTGCCAGCAGTTACGGGACAGGGCAAGAGACCCAGTACTTC,CASSYGTGQETQYF
TRBD1,TRBV10-3,-,TRBJ2-7,TGTGCCATCAGTGGAACAGGGGGCAAATACGAGCAGTACTTC,CAISGTGGKYEQYF
-,TRBV6-5,-,TRBJ2-7,TGTGCCAGCAGTTACTCGGGCACCTACGAGCAGTACTTC,CASSYSGTYEQYF
-,TRBV10-3,-,TRBJ1-1,TGTGCCATCAGTGAGCAGGGACCGAACACTGAAGCTTTCTTT,CAISEQGPNTEAFF
TRBD1,TRBV18,-,TRBJ2-7,TGTGCCAGCTCACCCCCGGACAGGGCGTCCTACGAGCAGTACTTC,CASSPPDRASYEQYF
-,TRBV19,-,TRBJ2-7,TGTGCCAGTACCGACCAGGGGTACGAGCAGTACTTC,CASTDQGYEQYF
-,TRBV7-3,-,TRBJ2-3,TGTGCCAGCAGCTTAAGCGCAGGGAGTGCAGATACGCAGTATTTT,CASSLSAGSADTQYF
-,TRBV6-5,-,TRBJ1-3,TGTGCCAGCAGTTACTCCTTAGTCCAGGAGCGAAACACCATATATTTT,CASSYSLVQERNTIYF
-,TRBV15,-,TRBJ2-2,TGTGCCACCAGCAGCCCCCCTACTAGGGTTTATTCCGGGGAGCTGTTTTTT,CATSSPPTRVYSGELFF
TRBD1,TRBV18,once,TRBJ1-5,TGTGCCAGTTCCAGGGGGAACAAGGAGCCCCAGCATTTT,CASSRGNKEPQHF
-,TRBV6-5,-,TRBJ1-3,TGTGCCAGCAGCACGGACATCTTGTCAAACACCATATATTTT,CASSTDILSNTIYF
TRBD2,TRBV9,-,TRBJ2-7,TGTGCCAGCAGCGTAGGGCCATCGACTAGCGGCACCTACGAGCAGTACTTC,CASSVGPSTSGTYEQYF
TRBD2,TRBV5-1,-,TRBJ2-1,TGCGCCAGCGGGGCTAGCGGGGGTTCCTACAATGAGCAGTTCTTC,CASGASGGSYNEQFF
-,TRBV28,-,TRBJ2-2,TGTGCCAGCAGTCTCATGGTAAGGAGGACCGGGGAGCTGTTTTTT,CASSLMVRRTGELFF
-,TRBV5-6,-,TRBJ1-2,TGTGCCAGCAGCTTGACAGGGAGGGAGGACTATGGCTACACCTTC,CASSLTGREDYGYTF
-,TRBV10-3,-,TRBJ1-2,TGTACCATCAACTATGAGACAGGCATCTATGGCTACACCTTC,CTINYETGIYGYTF
TRBD2,TRBV5-8,-,TRBJ2-7,TGTGCCAGCAGCTTGGCCATCGGGACTAGCGGCTACGAGCAGTACTTC,CASSLAIGTSGYEQYF
TRBD2,TRBV19,-,TRBJ2-1,TGTGCCAGTAGTAAGGGACTAGCGGGAGTCCCCAATGAGCAGTTCTTC,CASSKGLAGVPNEQFF
-,TRBV7-9,-,TRBJ2-5,TGTGCCAGCAACAATGGGGGGGCCGGTCAAGAGACCCAGTACTTC,CASNNGGAGQETQYF
TRBD1,TRBV19,-,TRBJ1-1,TGTGCCAGTAGCACAACCCCACAGGGGACGAACACTGAAGCTTTCTTT,CASSTTPQGTNTEAFF
-,TRBV27,once,TRBJ2-5,TGTGCCAGCAGTTCCGGACAGAACCCGGAGACCCAGTACTTC,CASSSGQNPETQYF
-,TRBV6-5,-,TRBJ2-3,TGTGCCACGGTGGGAAACAGGGAGAACACAGATACGCAGTATTTT,CATVGNRENTDTQYF
TRBD2,TRBV6-5,once,TRBJ2-7,TGTGCCAGCAGACGCCGTGGACTAGCGCGCTACGAGCAGTACTTC,CASRRRGLARYEQYF
-,TRBV11-2,-,TRBJ2-1,TGTGCCAGCACACGACTTGTAGCAACAAAGGATGAGCAGTTCTTC,CASTRLVATKDEQFF
TRBD1,TRBV5-4,-,TRBJ2-3,TGTGCCAGCAGCTTGGGGACAGGACGATCAGATACGCAGTATTTT,CASSLGTGRSDTQYF
-,TRBV9,-,TRBJ1-1,TGTGCCAGCAGCGTAGAGGACGGGAACACTGAAGCTTTCTTT,CASSVEDGNTEAFF
-,TRBV4-1,-,TRBJ2-1,TGCGCCAGCAGCCAAGGGGGAATTCTAGTAGATGAGCAGTTCTTC,CASSQGGILVDEQFF
-,TRBV2,-,TRBJ2-7,TGTGCCAGCAGTATCACCTACGAGCAGTACTTC,CASSITYEQYF
-,TRBV7-9,once,TRBJ1-1,TGTGCCAGCAGCCCGCCCTTGGGACGGCTGAACACTGAAGCTTTCTTT,CASSPPLGRLNTEAFF
TRBD1,TRBV9,-,TRBJ2-5,TGTGCCAGCAGCGCCCGTCCGACAGGGCCAGAGACCCAGTACTTC,CASSARPTGPETQYF
-,TRBV6-6,-,TRBJ1-2,TGTGCCAGCAGTTACTCGGGGGAACTCAACTATGGCTACACCTTC,CASSYSGELNYGYTF
-,TRBV18,-,TRBJ2-5,TGTGCCAGCTCACCAGAGAGGGAGACCCAGTACTTC,CASSPERETQYF
TRBD1,TRBV6-5,-,TRBJ1-1,TGTGCCAGCAATTTCCAGGGGGGGAACACTGAAGCTTTCTTT,CASNFQGGNTEAFF
-,TRBV6-5,-,TRBJ1-5,TGTGCCAGCGGTGGGGGATGGAATCAGCCCCAGCATTTT,CASGGGWNQPQHF
TRBD1,TRBV19,-,TRBJ1-4,TGTGCCAGTAGCCAAAGACAGGGATGGGGCACTGAAAAACTGTTTTTT,CASSQRQGWGTEKLFF
TRBD1,TRBV5-1,-,TRBJ1-4,TGCGCCAGCAGCGTACAGGGGCGGGGAGTGGCTAATGAAAAACTGTTTTTT,CASSVQGRGVANEKLFF
-,TRBV18,-,TRBJ2-5,TGTGCCAGCTCACCCCAGCCTAGGGGAGAGACCCAGTACTTC,CASSPQPRGETQYF
-,TRBV20-1,-,TRBJ2-7,TGCAGTGTTTCGGTTCGCTACGAGCAGTACTTC,CSVSVRYEQYF
TRBD2,TRBV18,-,TRBJ2-3,TGTGCCAGCTCACCTGGACTAGCGGGAGGATATCCAGATACGCAGTATTTT,CASSPGLAGGYPDTQYF
TRBD1,TRBV7-2,-,TRBJ1-2,TGTGCCAGCAGCTTAGTCGGAGGGGGCGGCTATGGCTACACCTTC,CASSLVGGGGYGYTF